The sequence of this T cell receptor beta chain was determined in a study of beta chain features in type 1 diabetes. Expressed TCRB transcripts were sequenced because the entire RNA isolate underwent reverse transcription. Produced via immunoSEQ multiplex PCR; TCRdb's table is partial and in-frame only. The table has about 230,000 clones, 9.6% seen once. CDR1 and CDR2 from the germline V gene are KGHSH and LQKENI. The CDR3 is 16 residues long. The J segment lost 4 bases and the V segment lost 10 bases, leaving 8 bases of the junction unmatched. This sequence joins TRBV18 and TRBJ2-1; 15 bases align to TRBD2. The material sequenced was naive CD4+ T cells from blood. This receptor was obtained from a woman aged 18-30 years in good health. CDR3 sequence reads: CATSGLAGGQYNEQFF. CDR3 coding DNA: TGTGCCACCTCCGGACTAGCGGGAGGGCAGTACAATGAGCAGTTCTTC.